This T cell receptor (beta chain) was captured by sequencing in a study of blood T cell repertoires in COVID-19. Study in general: T cells, B-cell-depleted T cells, or PBMCs provided the cDNA or gDNA that served as material.

TCRdb's copy holds only in-frame clones and misses some; the assay was immunoSEQ multiplex PCR. The sample includes 65,000 or so clones, about nine tenths seen only once; the top ten take under 4%. The length of the CDR3 is 15 residues. V lost 8 bases to trimming and J lost 5 bases; unmatched junction nucleotides: 14. Germline CDR1 and CDR2: MDHEN and SYDVKM. This clonotype was sampled from a man between 45 and 60 years old with active COVID-19. The sequenced sample was peripheral blood. The chain recombines TRBV28 with TRBJ1-1; 7 bases agree with TRBD1. CDR3 bases: TGTGCCAGCTTCGAAGAGGGGGCTCTCGTTACTGAAGCTTTCTTT. Protein sequence: CASFEEGALVTEAFF.